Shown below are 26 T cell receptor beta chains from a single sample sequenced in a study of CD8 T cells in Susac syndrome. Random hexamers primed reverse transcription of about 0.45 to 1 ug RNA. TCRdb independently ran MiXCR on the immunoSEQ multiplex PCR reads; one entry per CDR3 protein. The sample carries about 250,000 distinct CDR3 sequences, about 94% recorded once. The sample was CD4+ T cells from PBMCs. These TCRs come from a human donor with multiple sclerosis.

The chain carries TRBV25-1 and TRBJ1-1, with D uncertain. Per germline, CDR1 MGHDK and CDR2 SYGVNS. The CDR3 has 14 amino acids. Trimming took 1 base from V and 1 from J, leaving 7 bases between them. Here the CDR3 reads CASSEFWENTEAFF. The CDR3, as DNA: TGTGCCAGCAGTGAATTTTGGGAGAACACTGAAGCTTTCTTT.

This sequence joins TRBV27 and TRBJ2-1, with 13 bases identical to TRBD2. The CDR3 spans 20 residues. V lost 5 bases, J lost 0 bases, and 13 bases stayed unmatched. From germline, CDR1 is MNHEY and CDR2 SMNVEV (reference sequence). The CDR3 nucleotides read TGTGCCAGCAGTACACCGGGACTAGCGGGGTCTCTCAGCTCCTACAATGAGCAGTTCTTC. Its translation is CASSTPGLAGSLSSYNEQFF.

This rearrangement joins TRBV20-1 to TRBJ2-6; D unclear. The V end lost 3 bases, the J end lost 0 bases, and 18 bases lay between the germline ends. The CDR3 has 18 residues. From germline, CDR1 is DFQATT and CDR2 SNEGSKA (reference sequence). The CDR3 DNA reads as TGCAGTGCTAGGAGTCCGTGGGCCACCCTCTCTGGGGCCAACGTCCTGACTTTC. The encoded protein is CSARSPWATLSGANVLTF.

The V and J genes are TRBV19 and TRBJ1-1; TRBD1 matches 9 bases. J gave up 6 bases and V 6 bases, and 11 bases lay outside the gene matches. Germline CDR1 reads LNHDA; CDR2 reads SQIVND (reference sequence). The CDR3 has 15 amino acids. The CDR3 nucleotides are TGTGCCAGTAGCATCAGGGACAGGGTTTTTCCTGAAGCTTTCTTT. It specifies CASSIRDRVFPEAFF.

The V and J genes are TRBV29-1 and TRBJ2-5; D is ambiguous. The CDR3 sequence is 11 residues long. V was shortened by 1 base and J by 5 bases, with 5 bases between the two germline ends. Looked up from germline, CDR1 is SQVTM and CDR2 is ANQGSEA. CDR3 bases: TGCAGCGTTGAAGTAAGGGAGACCCAGTACTTC. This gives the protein CSVEVRETQYF.

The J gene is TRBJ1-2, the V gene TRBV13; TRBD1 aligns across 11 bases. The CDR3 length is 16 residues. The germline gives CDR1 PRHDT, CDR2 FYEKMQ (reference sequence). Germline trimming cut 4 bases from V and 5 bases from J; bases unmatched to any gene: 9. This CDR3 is CASSSGQGAPGYGYTF. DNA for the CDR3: TGTGCCAGCAGCTCTGGACAGGGGGCGCCAGGGTATGGCTACACCTTC.

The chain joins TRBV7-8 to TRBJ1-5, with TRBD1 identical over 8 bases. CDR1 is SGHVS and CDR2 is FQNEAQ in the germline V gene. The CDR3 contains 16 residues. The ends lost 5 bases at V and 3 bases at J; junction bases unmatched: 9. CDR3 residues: CASSQYEDRANQPQHF. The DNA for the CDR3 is TGTGCCAGCAGCCAATACGAGGACAGGGCCAATCAGCCCCAGCATTTT.

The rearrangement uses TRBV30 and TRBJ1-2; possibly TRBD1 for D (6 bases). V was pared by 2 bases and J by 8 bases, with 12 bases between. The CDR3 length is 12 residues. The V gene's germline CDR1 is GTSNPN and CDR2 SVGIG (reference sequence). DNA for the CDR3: TGTGCCTGGAGTCTACAGACAGGAGGCTACACCTTC. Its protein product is CAWSLQTGGYTF.

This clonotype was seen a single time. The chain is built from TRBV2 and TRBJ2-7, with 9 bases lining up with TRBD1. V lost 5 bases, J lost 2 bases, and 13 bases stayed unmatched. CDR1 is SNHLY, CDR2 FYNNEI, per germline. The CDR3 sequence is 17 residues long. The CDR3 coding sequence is TGTGCCAGCAGTAGTCCCGGGACAGGGATCGGCGCCTACGAGCAGTACGTC. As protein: CASSSPGTGIGAYEQYV.

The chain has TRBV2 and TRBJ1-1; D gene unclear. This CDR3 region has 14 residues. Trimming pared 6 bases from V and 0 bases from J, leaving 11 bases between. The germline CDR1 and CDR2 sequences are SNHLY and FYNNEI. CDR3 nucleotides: TGTGCCAGCAGGGGGTCGGCGATGAACACTGAAGCTTTCTTT. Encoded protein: CASRGSAMNTEAFF.

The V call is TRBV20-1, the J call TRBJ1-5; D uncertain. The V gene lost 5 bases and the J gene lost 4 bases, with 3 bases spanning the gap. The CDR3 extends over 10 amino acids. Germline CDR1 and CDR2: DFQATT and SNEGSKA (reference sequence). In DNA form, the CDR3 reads TGCAGTGCTGGAAATCAGCCCCAGCATTTT. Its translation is CSAGNQPQHF.

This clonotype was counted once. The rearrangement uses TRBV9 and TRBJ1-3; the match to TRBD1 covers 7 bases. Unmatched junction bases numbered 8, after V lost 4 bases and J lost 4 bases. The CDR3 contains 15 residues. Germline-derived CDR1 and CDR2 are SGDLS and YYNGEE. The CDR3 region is CASSSPTGRGNTIYF. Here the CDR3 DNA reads TGTGCCAGCAGCTCCCCGACAGGGAGAGGAAACACCATATATTTT. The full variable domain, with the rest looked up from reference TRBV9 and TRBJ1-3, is DSGVTQTPKHLITATGQRVTLRCSPRSGDLSVYWYQQSLDQGLQFLIQYYNGEERAKGNILERFSAQQFPDLHSELNLSSLELGDSALYFCASSSPTGRGNTIYFGEGSWLTVV.

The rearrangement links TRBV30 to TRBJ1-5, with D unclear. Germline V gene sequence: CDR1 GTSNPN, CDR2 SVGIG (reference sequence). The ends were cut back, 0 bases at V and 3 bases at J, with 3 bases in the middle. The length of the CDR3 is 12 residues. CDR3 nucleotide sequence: TGTGCCTGGAGTGTAGCCAATCAGCCCCAGCATTTT. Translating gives CAWSVANQPQHF.

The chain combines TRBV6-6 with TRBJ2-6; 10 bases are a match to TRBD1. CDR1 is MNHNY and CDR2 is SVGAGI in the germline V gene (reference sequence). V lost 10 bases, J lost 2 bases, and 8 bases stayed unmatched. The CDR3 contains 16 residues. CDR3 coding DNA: TGTGCCACCGACTCCGGGACAGGGGCTGGGGCCAACGTCCTGACTTTC. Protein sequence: CATDSGTGAGANVLTF.

The CDR3, as DNA: TGTGCCACCGGAAACAGGGGGCGCACCGGGGAGCTGTTTTTT. Translation gives CATGNRGRTGELFF. The genes are TRBV10-3 and TRBJ2-2; 9 nucleotides align to TRBD1. CDR3 length equals 14 residues. Trimming removed 10 bases from V and 4 bases from J; junction bases left unmatched: 7. CDR1 is ENHRY, CDR2 SYGVKD, per germline.

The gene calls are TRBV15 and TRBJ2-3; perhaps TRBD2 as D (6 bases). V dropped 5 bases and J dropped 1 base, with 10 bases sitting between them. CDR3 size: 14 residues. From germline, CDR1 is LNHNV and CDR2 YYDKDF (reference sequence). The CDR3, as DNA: TGTGCCACCAGCGATGGAGGGGGCACAGATACGCAGTATTTT. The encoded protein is CATSDGGGTDTQYF.

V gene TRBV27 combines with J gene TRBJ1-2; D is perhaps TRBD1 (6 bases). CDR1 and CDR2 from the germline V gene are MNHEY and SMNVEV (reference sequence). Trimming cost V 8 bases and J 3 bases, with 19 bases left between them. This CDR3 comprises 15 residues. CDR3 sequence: CASGAGTRFYYGYTF. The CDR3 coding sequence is TGTGCCAGCGGCGCCGGGACACGTTTCTACTATGGCTACACCTTC.

As DNA, the CDR3 is TGTGCCAGCAGCCGCACAGGGAGCTCCTACGAGCAGTACTTC. Its protein product is CASSRTGSSYEQYF. This rearrangement joins TRBV6-2 or TRBV6-3 to TRBJ2-7; TRBD1 is a possible D gene (6 bases). The CDR3 is 14 residues long. Germline V CDR1 and CDR2: MNHEY, SVGEGT. V lost 6 bases, J lost 0 bases, and 12 bases lay in between.

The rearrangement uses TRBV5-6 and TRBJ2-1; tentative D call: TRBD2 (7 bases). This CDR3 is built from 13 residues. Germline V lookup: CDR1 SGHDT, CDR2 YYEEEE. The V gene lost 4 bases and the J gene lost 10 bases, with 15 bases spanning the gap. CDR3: CASSQRGGGEQFF. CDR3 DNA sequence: TGTGCCAGCAGCCAACGGGGAGGGGGGGAGCAGTTCTTC.

DNA for the CDR3: TGTGCCAGCAGCCGAGCACAGGGGCCGATCAACTATGGCTACACCTTC. Protein: CASSRAQGPINYGYTF. The J gene is TRBJ1-2, the V gene TRBV6-1, with TRBD1 matching over 7 bases. This CDR3 is built from 16 residues. Per germline, CDR1 MNHNS and CDR2 SASEGT. V was clipped by 6 bases and J by 2 bases; unmatched bases: 12.

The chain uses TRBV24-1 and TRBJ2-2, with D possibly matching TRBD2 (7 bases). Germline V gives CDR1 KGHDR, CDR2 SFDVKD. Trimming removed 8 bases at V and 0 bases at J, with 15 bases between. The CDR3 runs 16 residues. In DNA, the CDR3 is TGTGCCACCAACCAAGGGGGGGCCTCGAACACCGGGGAGCTGTTTTTT. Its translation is CATNQGGASNTGELFF.

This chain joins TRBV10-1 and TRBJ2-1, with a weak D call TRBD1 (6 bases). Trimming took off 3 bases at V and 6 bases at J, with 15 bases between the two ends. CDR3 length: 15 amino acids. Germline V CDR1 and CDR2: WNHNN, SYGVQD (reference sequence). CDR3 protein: CASSDQGQWGNEQFF. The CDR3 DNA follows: TGCGCCAGCAGTGATCAGGGGCAGTGGGGCAATGAGCAGTTCTTC.

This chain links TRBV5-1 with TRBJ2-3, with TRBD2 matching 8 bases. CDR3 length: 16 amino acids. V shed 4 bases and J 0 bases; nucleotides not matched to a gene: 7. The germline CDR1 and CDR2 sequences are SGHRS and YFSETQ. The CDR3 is CASSPGLDTSTDTQYF. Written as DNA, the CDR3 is TGCGCCAGCAGCCCGGGACTAGATACTAGCACAGATACGCAGTATTTT.

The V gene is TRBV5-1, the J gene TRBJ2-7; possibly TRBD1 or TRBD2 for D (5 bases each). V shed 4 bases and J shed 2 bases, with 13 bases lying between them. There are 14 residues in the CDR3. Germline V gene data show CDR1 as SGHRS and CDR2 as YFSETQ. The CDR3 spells CASSLEGTTYEQYF. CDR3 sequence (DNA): TGCGCCAGCAGCCTCGAGGGGACGACCTACGAGCAGTACTTC.

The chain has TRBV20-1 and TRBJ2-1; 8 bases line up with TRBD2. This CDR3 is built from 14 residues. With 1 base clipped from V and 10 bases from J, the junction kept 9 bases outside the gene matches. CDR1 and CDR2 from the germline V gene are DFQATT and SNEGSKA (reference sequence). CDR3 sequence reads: CSARVLGGAREQFF. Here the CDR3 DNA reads TGCAGTGCTAGAGTTCTCGGGGGGGCACGAGAGCAGTTCTTC.

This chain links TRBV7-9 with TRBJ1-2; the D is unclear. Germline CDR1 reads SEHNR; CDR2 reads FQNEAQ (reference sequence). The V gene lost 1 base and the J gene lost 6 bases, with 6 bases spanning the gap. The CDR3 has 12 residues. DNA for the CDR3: TGTGCCAGCAGCTTAGTGCTAAATGGCTACACCTTC. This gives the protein CASSLVLNGYTF.